This TCR beta chain was observed in a study of early stage breast cancer tumors. Study-level information: Most invasive tumors, about 80% of the 16, were ER+/PR+/HER2-.

Study-level points and caveats: In 14 of 16 patients, blood comparison separated tumor from normal breast.

Profiling relied on immunoSEQ multiplex PCR, and the TCRdb table lists in-frame clones only, not all of them. The sample has 25,000 to 30,000 clones; about four fifths are singletons. This clone was counted between two and nine times. No antigen is known for it. Germline V gene sequence: CDR1 SGDLS, CDR2 YYNGEE. The CDR3 is 15 amino acids. V lost 4 bases and J 0 bases, leaving 11 bases between the germline ends. The chain recombines TRBV9 with TRBJ1-5; no reliable D call. Sequencing was done on a sample of blood. This receptor was identified in a person aged 45-65 years with breast cancer. CDR3 sequence: CASSPSGHSNQPQHF. CDR3 DNA sequence: TGTGCCAGCAGCCCCAGCGGGCATAGCAATCAGCCCCAGCATTTT.